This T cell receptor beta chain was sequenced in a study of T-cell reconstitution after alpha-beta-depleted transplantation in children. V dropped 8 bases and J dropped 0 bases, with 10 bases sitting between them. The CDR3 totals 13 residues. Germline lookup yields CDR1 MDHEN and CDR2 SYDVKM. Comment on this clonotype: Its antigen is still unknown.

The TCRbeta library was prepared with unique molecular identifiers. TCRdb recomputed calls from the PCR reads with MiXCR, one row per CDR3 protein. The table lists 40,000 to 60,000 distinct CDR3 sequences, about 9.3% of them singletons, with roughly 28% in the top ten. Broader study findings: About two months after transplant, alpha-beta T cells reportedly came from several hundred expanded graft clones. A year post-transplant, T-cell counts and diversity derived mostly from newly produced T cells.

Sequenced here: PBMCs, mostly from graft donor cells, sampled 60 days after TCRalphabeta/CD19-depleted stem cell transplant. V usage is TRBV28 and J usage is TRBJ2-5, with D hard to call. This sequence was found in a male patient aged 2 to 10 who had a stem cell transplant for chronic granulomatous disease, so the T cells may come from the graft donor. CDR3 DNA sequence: TGTGCCAGCGGATCGCGAAACCAAGAGACCCAGTACTTC. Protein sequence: CASGSRNQETQYF.